A selection of T cell receptor beta chains follows, all from one sample in a study of neoadjuvant anti-PD-1 for oral cavity cancer. The method was immunoSEQ multiplex PCR; TCRdb's version includes in-frame clones alone and lacks a portion of them. The sample contains around 13,000 clones, over 60% of which appear only once. The input for sequencing was PBMCs, taken before nivolumab (anti-PD-1) treatment. These TCRs come from a person aged 40-85 years with oral cavity squamous cell carcinoma. The CDR3 runs from the conserved cysteine through the conserved F or W. Each record gives: D gene, clone size, CDR3 length, V gene, J gene, CDR3 protein, CDR3 DNA. A D gene is named only where the DNA matches it firmly. Some rows mark clone size as missing; the rest say once, few, many or name a class of expanded clone.

TRBD1	few	15	TRBV18	TRBJ2-7	CASSPLQGRAYEQYF	TGTGCCAGCTCACCCCTACAGGGGCGGGCCTACGAGCAGTACTTC
.	.	17	TRBV7-9	TRBJ1-6	CASSSRLRGEINSPLHF	TGTGCCAGCAGCTCGCGGTTAAGGGGAGAGATAAATTCACCCCTCCACTTT
.	few	15	TRBV19	TRBJ1-6	CASRQWRSDNSPLHF	TGTGCCAGTAGACAATGGAGGAGCGATAATTCACCCCTCCACTTT
.	.	15	TRBV7-9	TRBJ1-2	CASSHWPRGKRGYTF	TGTGCCAGCAGCCATTGGCCCCGGGGTAAACGTGGCTACACCTTC
.	.	11	TRBV5-1	TRBJ2-7	CASSLSDEQYF	TGCGCCAGCAGCTTGTCGGACGAGCAGTACTTC
.	.	15	TRBV29-1	TRBJ2-5	CSASAGSPYQETQYF	TGCAGCGCTTCAGCCGGGAGCCCATACCAAGAGACCCAGTACTTC
.	.	16	TRBV7-2	TRBJ2-7	CASSLGLAGSSYEQYF	TGTGCCAGCAGCTTAGGACTTGCAGGGAGCTCCTACGAGCAGTACTTC
.	.	15	TRBV7-6	TRBJ1-6	CASSLGGRLNSPLHF	TGTGCCAGCAGCTTAGGGGGTCGGCTTAATTCACCCCTCCACTTT
.	.	13	TRBV5-6	TRBJ2-7	CASSGYGSYEQYF	TGTGCCAGCAGCGGGTACGGGTCCTACGAGCAGTACTTC
TRBD2	.	15	TRBV6-5	TRBJ2-1	CASSSLAGVLNEQFF	TGTGCCAGCAGTTCCCTAGCGGGAGTTTTAAATGAGCAGTTCTTC
TRBD1	.	15	TRBV28	TRBJ2-7	CASSLKMTGSYEQYF	TGTGCCAGCAGTTTAAAAATGACAGGGTCCTACGAGCAGTACTTC
TRBD1	.	14	TRBV6-5	TRBJ2-1	CASSSGQARAEQFF	TGTGCCAGCAGTTCCGGACAGGCTAGAGCTGAGCAGTTCTTC
.	.	15	TRBV2	TRBJ2-1	CASSELPRPGNEQFF	TGTGCCAGCAGTGAGTTACCGCGTCCGGGCAATGAGCAGTTCTTC
TRBD2	.	16	TRBV7-9	TRBJ2-2	CASTLWLAGGTGELFF	TGTGCCAGCACCCTTTGGCTAGCGGGAGGAACCGGGGAGCTGTTTTTT
.	.	12	TRBV30	TRBJ2-3	CAWSVSTDTQYF	TGTGCCTGGAGTGTGAGCACAGATACGCAGTATTTT
.	.	15	TRBV6-6	TRBJ2-7	CASSSPTLGSYEQYF	TGTGCCAGCAGCTCCCCAACCCTGGGCTCCTACGAGCAGTACTTC